The entry that follows covers one T cell receptor (beta chain) sequence. What it binds is unknown. Trimming removed 2 bases at V and 2 bases at J, with 9 bases between. The CDR3 sequence is 14 residues long. Germline values: CDR1 PRHDT, CDR2 FYEKMQ (reference sequence). The data were obtained in a study of cytomegalovirus exposure and HLA in healthy donors. Study-wide results and limits: Information on immune exposure was restricted to one variable (CMV serostatus). An analysis done earlier found most TCR beta V segments productive about 87% or about 30% of the time.

The PCR used 60 Vbeta and 13 Jbeta primers. Measured with immunoSEQ multiplex PCR; TCRdb has only the in-frame clones, and not every one. The top ten clones hold less than 2% of a sample with more than 150,000 clones, 80% of them seen once. Sequenced sample: PBMCs. The sequence came from a woman aged 25 to 39 in good health and CMV-seronegative. The gene calls are TRBV13 and TRBJ1-2, with D unclear. The chain's CDR3 is CASSLPGTNYGYTF. CDR3 in DNA: TGTGCCAGCAGCTTACCCGGTACGAACTATGGCTACACCTTC.